Listed below are T cell receptor beta chains from one sample, sequenced in a study of blood T cell repertoires in COVID-19. Method: immunoSEQ multiplex PCR; TCRdb's copy keeps in-frame clones and lacks some. The sample lists 180,000 or so clones; roughly four fifths were seen once. The material sequenced was peripheral blood. The receptor set was obtained from a human donor with acute or convalescent COVID-19. The donor label of this sample is uncertain. CDR3s include the opening cysteine and the closing phenylalanine or tryptophan. A D gene is named only where the DNA matches it firmly. The size field is filled for only some rows; it gives once, few, many or a size class.

v_gene: TRBV4-1
d_gene: .
j_gene: TRBJ1-5
abundance: once
CDR3nt: TGCGCCAGCAGCCAAGAATATGGCACCCTCTCTCAGCATTTT
CDR3aa: CASSQEYGTLSQHF

v_gene: TRBV6-5
d_gene: TRBD2
j_gene: TRBJ2-1
abundance: .
CDR3nt: TGTGCCAGCAGAGATGGGACTAGCGGGAGCAATGAGCAGTTCTTC
CDR3aa: CASRDGTSGSNEQFF

v_gene: TRBV6-5
d_gene: TRBD2
j_gene: TRBJ2-7
abundance: few
CDR3nt: TGTGCCAGCACAACTAGCGGGAGGTACGAGCAGTACTTC
CDR3aa: CASTTSGRYEQYF

v_gene: TRBV13
d_gene: TRBD2
j_gene: TRBJ2-5
abundance: .
CDR3nt: TGTGCCAGCAGCTTACTAGCGGGGGGAGGGGAGACCCAGTACTTC
CDR3aa: CASSLLAGGGETQYF

v_gene: TRBV28
d_gene: .
j_gene: TRBJ2-2
abundance: .
CDR3nt: TGTGCCAGCAGTTACCCCTCCGGGCGGGACTACACCGGGGAGCTGTTTTTT
CDR3aa: CASSYPSGRDYTGELFF

v_gene: TRBV28
d_gene: TRBD1
j_gene: TRBJ2-1
abundance: .
CDR3nt: TGTGCCAGCAGTTTCGTACAGGGGCGCAATGAGCAGTTCTTC
CDR3aa: CASSFVQGRNEQFF

v_gene: TRBV7-6
d_gene: .
j_gene: TRBJ1-4
abundance: .
CDR3nt: TGTGCCAGCAGCTTGGGGGGAACAACTAATGAAAAACTGTTTTTT
CDR3aa: CASSLGGTTNEKLFF

v_gene: TRBV6-1
d_gene: .
j_gene: TRBJ2-3
abundance: .
CDR3nt: TGTGCCAGCAGTGAGGGGCAGACGACTGTTACTAGCACAGATACGCAGTATTTT
CDR3aa: CASSEGQTTVTSTDTQYF

v_gene: TRBV30
d_gene: .
j_gene: TRBJ2-3
abundance: .
CDR3nt: TGTGCCTGGAGTCCGGGAATAGATACGCAGTATTTT
CDR3aa: CAWSPGIDTQYF

v_gene: TRBV5-1
d_gene: .
j_gene: TRBJ1-5
abundance: once
CDR3nt: TGCGCCAGCAGCTTGGGTCAGGGCGATCAGCCCCAGCATTTT
CDR3aa: CASSLGQGDQPQHF

v_gene: TRBV20-1
d_gene: .
j_gene: TRBJ2-1
abundance: .
CDR3nt: TGCAGTGCTAGAGGGTTGCAGGGTCAGTTCTTC
CDR3aa: CSARGLQGQFF

v_gene: TRBV27
d_gene: TRBD2
j_gene: TRBJ2-7
abundance: .
CDR3nt: TGTGCCAGCAGTCTCATAGCGGGGTTATCCTACGAGCAGTACTTC
CDR3aa: CASSLIAGLSYEQYF

v_gene: TRBV30
d_gene: .
j_gene: TRBJ1-4
abundance: .
CDR3nt: TGTGCCTGGAGTGTACGGGGATTTGGGGCAACTAATGAAAAACTGTTTTTT
CDR3aa: CAWSVRGFGATNEKLFF

v_gene: TRBV2
d_gene: .
j_gene: TRBJ1-1
abundance: .
CDR3nt: TGTGCCAGCCACAGGGAGACGAACACTGAAGCTTTCTTT
CDR3aa: CASHRETNTEAFF

v_gene: TRBV7-9
d_gene: .
j_gene: TRBJ1-6
abundance: .
CDR3nt: TGTGCCAGCAGCTTCAGGGATTCACCCCTCCACTTT
CDR3aa: CASSFRDSPLHF

v_gene: TRBV19
d_gene: .
j_gene: TRBJ1-1
abundance: .
CDR3nt: TGTGCCAGTAATGATGGGCAGCCTAACACTGAAGCTTTCTTT
CDR3aa: CASNDGQPNTEAFF

v_gene: TRBV30
d_gene: .
j_gene: TRBJ1-5
abundance: .
CDR3nt: TGTGCCTGGAGTCCTTCGGGTGATCAGCCCCAGCATTTT
CDR3aa: CAWSPSGDQPQHF

v_gene: TRBV6-6
d_gene: TRBD1
j_gene: TRBJ1-2
abundance: .
CDR3nt: TGTGCCAGCAGTTACGAGGACAGGGTGTTCGACGGCTACACCTTC
CDR3aa: CASSYEDRVFDGYTF

v_gene: TRBV2
d_gene: .
j_gene: TRBJ1-5
abundance: .
CDR3nt: TGTGCCAGCAGAGGGGATGGGGATCAGCCCCAGCATTTT
CDR3aa: CASRGDGDQPQHF

v_gene: TRBV7-9
d_gene: TRBD1
j_gene: TRBJ1-6
abundance: .
CDR3nt: TGTGCCAGCAGCCTCGGGACAGGGGATAATTCACCCCTCCACTTT
CDR3aa: CASSLGTGDNSPLHF

v_gene: TRBV10-3
d_gene: .
j_gene: TRBJ1-1
abundance: .
CDR3nt: TGTGCCATCAGTGTCAGGGTGAACACTGAAGCTTTCTTT
CDR3aa: CAISVRVNTEAFF

v_gene: TRBV6-2/TRBV6-3
d_gene: .
j_gene: TRBJ2-7
abundance: .
CDR3nt: TGTGCCAGCAGTTACTCGAAACTAGAGAACTACGAGCAGTACTTC
CDR3aa: CASSYSKLENYEQYF

v_gene: TRBV28
d_gene: TRBD1
j_gene: TRBJ2-5
abundance: .
CDR3nt: TGTGCCAGCAGTTCGGGACAGCCGTACCAAGAGACCCAGTACTTC
CDR3aa: CASSSGQPYQETQYF

v_gene: TRBV5-8
d_gene: .
j_gene: TRBJ1-1
abundance: .
CDR3nt: TGTGCCAGCAGTTCCGCGGTTCGGGGCACTGAAGCTTTCTTT
CDR3aa: CASSSAVRGTEAFF

v_gene: TRBV9
d_gene: TRBD1
j_gene: TRBJ2-3
abundance: .
CDR3nt: TGTGCCAGCAGCGGACGACAGGGAGCATGGGGGACAGATACGCAGTATTTT
CDR3aa: CASSGRQGAWGTDTQYF

v_gene: TRBV7-2
d_gene: .
j_gene: TRBJ2-7
abundance: .
CDR3nt: TGTGCCAGCAGCGGAGGGGACGGGTCCTACGAGCAGTACTTC
CDR3aa: CASSGGDGSYEQYF

v_gene: TRBV19
d_gene: .
j_gene: TRBJ2-3
abundance: .
CDR3nt: TGTGCCAGTAGTCGCCGACTCGACAGCCAAAGCACAGATACGCAGTATTTT
CDR3aa: CASSRRLDSQSTDTQYF

v_gene: TRBV3-1/TRBV3-2
d_gene: .
j_gene: TRBJ1-1
abundance: .
CDR3nt: TGTGCCAGCAGCCAAGGGGGAGCCCGAAACACTGAAGCTTTCTTT
CDR3aa: CASSQGGARNTEAFF

v_gene: TRBV6-2/TRBV6-3
d_gene: .
j_gene: TRBJ2-3
abundance: .
CDR3nt: TGTGCCAGCAGTTACGTACTTCTCGGGGCAGATACGCAGTATTTT
CDR3aa: CASSYVLLGADTQYF

v_gene: TRBV9
d_gene: .
j_gene: TRBJ2-1
abundance: .
CDR3nt: TGTGCCAGCAGCGGAACGGGGGTCTCCTACAATGAGCAGTTCTTC
CDR3aa: CASSGTGVSYNEQFF

v_gene: TRBV5-1
d_gene: TRBD1
j_gene: TRBJ1-2
abundance: once
CDR3nt: TGCGCCAGCAGCTGGACAGGGTCGTCCAGTGGCTACACCTTC
CDR3aa: CASSWTGSSSGYTF

v_gene: TRBV30
d_gene: TRBD1
j_gene: TRBJ1-1
abundance: .
CDR3nt: TGTGCCTGGAGTGTACTAGGACAGGGGAACACTGAAGCTTTCTTT
CDR3aa: CAWSVLGQGNTEAFF

v_gene: TRBV5-1
d_gene: .
j_gene: TRBJ1-2
abundance: .
CDR3nt: TGCGCCAGCAGCCGCGACACTCTAAACTATGGCTACACCTTC
CDR3aa: CASSRDTLNYGYTF

v_gene: TRBV2
d_gene: TRBD2
j_gene: TRBJ2-1
abundance: .
CDR3nt: TGTGCCAGCAGTGCGGATAGCGGGAGATCGGAAGAGCAGTTCTTC
CDR3aa: CASSADSGRSEEQFF

v_gene: TRBV5-1
d_gene: .
j_gene: TRBJ2-7
abundance: few
CDR3nt: TGCGCCAGCAGCTCGGGCTACGAGCAGTACTTC
CDR3aa: CASSSGYEQYF

v_gene: TRBV2
d_gene: .
j_gene: TRBJ1-1
abundance: once
CDR3nt: TGTGCAACGCGCAGGGAGAACACTGAAGCTTTCTTT
CDR3aa: CATRRENTEAFF

v_gene: TRBV7-2
d_gene: TRBD1
j_gene: TRBJ2-2
abundance: .
CDR3nt: TGTGCCAGCAGCGTCTACAGGGGTGTAAACACCGGGGAGCTGTTTTTT
CDR3aa: CASSVYRGVNTGELFF

v_gene: TRBV28
d_gene: .
j_gene: TRBJ2-1
abundance: .
CDR3nt: TGTGCCAGCAGTCCCCCCGGGCAGGGGAATTCCAATGAGCAGTTCTTC
CDR3aa: CASSPPGQGNSNEQFF

v_gene: TRBV12-3/TRBV12-4
d_gene: .
j_gene: TRBJ1-2
abundance: .
CDR3nt: TGTGCCAGCAGCCCCACAGGGAGCTATGGCTACACCTTC
CDR3aa: CASSPTGSYGYTF

v_gene: TRBV24-1
d_gene: TRBD1
j_gene: TRBJ1-2
abundance: .
CDR3nt: TGTGCCAACCAGCCCTTACAGGGGATCGCCTATGGCTACACCTTC
CDR3aa: CANQPLQGIAYGYTF

v_gene: TRBV9
d_gene: TRBD1
j_gene: TRBJ1-4
abundance: .
CDR3nt: TGTGCCAGCAGCATTCGACAGGGGCCGGGCGAAAAACTGTTTTTT
CDR3aa: CASSIRQGPGEKLFF

v_gene: TRBV12-5
d_gene: .
j_gene: TRBJ2-3
abundance: once
CDR3nt: TGTGCTAGTGGTTTAAGTGGTTCAGGGCCATCAGATACGCAGTATTTT
CDR3aa: CASGLSGSGPSDTQYF

v_gene: TRBV30
d_gene: TRBD1
j_gene: TRBJ1-2
abundance: .
CDR3nt: TGTGCCTGGAGTCGCATGAGGACAGGCAGGGAAAACTATGGCTACACCTTC
CDR3aa: CAWSRMRTGRENYGYTF

v_gene: TRBV7-9
d_gene: .
j_gene: TRBJ2-7
abundance: .
CDR3nt: TGTGCCAGCAGCTTAGCGGGACGGGGGAGCTCCTACGAGCAGTACTTC
CDR3aa: CASSLAGRGSSYEQYF

v_gene: TRBV5-4
d_gene: TRBD1
j_gene: TRBJ1-5
abundance: .
CDR3nt: TGTGCCAGCAGTTTGGACAGGGGGGACGATCAGCCCCAGCATTTT
CDR3aa: CASSLDRGDDQPQHF

v_gene: TRBV7-9
d_gene: .
j_gene: TRBJ1-5
abundance: .
CDR3nt: TGTGCCAGCAGTCCCGGGGGGGGGAATCAGCCCCAGCATTTT
CDR3aa: CASSPGGGNQPQHF

v_gene: TRBV19
d_gene: TRBD2
j_gene: TRBJ2-1
abundance: .
CDR3nt: TGTGCCAGTAGTATCCGCGGGGAGGGAACCAATGAGCAGTTCTTC
CDR3aa: CASSIRGEGTNEQFF

v_gene: TRBV13
d_gene: TRBD1
j_gene: TRBJ2-2
abundance: .
CDR3nt: TGTGCCAGCAGCTACGGACAGGGCTACCGGGAGCTGTTTTTT
CDR3aa: CASSYGQGYRELFF

v_gene: TRBV2
d_gene: TRBD1
j_gene: TRBJ2-5
abundance: .
CDR3nt: TGTGCCAGCAGCCCGCAGGGGGCGCCGTCCCCTACCCAGTACTTC
CDR3aa: CASSPQGAPSPTQYF

v_gene: TRBV7-3
d_gene: .
j_gene: TRBJ1-2
abundance: .
CDR3nt: TGTGCCAGCAGCTTGGGGAGGGCTGGCTACACCTTC
CDR3aa: CASSLGRAGYTF

v_gene: TRBV5-5
d_gene: .
j_gene: TRBJ2-7
abundance: .
CDR3nt: TGTGCCAGCAGCTTCGGGGAACCTTACGAGCAGTACTTC
CDR3aa: CASSFGEPYEQYF

v_gene: TRBV3-1/TRBV3-2
d_gene: .
j_gene: TRBJ1-5
abundance: .
CDR3nt: TGTGCCAGCAGCCATAGCAGTTATAGCAATCAGCCCCAGCATTTT
CDR3aa: CASSHSSYSNQPQHF

v_gene: TRBV19
d_gene: .
j_gene: TRBJ2-7
abundance: .
CDR3nt: TGTGCCAGTAGCAACACCCGGACTGATACCTACGAGCAGTACTTC
CDR3aa: CASSNTRTDTYEQYF